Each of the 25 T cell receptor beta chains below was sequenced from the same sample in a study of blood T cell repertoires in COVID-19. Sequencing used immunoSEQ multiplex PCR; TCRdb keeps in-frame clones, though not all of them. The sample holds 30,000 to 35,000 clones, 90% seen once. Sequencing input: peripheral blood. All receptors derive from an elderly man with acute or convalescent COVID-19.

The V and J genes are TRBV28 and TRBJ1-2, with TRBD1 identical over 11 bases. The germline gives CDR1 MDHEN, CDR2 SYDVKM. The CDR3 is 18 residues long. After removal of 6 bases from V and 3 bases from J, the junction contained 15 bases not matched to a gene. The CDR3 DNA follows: TGTGCCAGCAGCAGTCGCCGGGACAGGGGGAATAGGGACTATGGCTACACCTTC. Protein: CASSSRRDRGNRDYGYTF.

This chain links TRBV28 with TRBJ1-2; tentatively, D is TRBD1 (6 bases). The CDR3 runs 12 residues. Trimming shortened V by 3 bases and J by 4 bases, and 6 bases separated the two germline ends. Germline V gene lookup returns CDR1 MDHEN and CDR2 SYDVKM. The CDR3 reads CASSFRGYGYTF. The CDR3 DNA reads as TGTGCCAGCAGTTTCAGGGGCTATGGCTACACCTTC.

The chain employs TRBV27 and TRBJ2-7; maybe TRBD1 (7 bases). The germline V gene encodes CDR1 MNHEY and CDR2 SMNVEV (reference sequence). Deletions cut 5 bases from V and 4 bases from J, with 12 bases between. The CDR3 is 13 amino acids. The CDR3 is CASSPQGRYEQYF. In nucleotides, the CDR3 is TGTGCCAGCAGTCCACAGGGGAGGTACGAGCAGTACTTC.

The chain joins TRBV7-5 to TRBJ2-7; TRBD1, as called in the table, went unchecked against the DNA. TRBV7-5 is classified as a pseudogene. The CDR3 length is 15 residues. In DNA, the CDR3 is TGTGTCAGAAGCCCAGGCAGGGTGAGCACCTACGAGCAGTACTTC. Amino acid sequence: CVRSPGRVSTYEQYF.

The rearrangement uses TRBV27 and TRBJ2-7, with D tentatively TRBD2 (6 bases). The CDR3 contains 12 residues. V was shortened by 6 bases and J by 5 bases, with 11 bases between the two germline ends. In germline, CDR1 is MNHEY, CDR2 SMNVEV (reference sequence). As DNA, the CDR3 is TGTGCCAGCAGCCCCCGGGGGAACGAGCAGTACTTC. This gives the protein CASSPRGNEQYF.

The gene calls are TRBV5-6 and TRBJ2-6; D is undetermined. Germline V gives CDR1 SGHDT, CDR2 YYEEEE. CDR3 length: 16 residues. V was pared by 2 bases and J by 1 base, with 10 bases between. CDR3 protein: CASSFYERSGANVLTF. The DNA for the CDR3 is TGTGCCAGCAGCTTCTATGAGCGTTCTGGGGCCAACGTCCTGACTTTC.

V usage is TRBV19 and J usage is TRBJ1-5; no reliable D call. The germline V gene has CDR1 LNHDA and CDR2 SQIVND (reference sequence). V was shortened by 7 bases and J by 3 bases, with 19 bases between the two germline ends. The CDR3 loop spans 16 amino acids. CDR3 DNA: TGTGCCAGTACTTCCCCGGGGAGGGAACCCAATCAGCCCCAGCATTTT. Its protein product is CASTSPGREPNQPQHF.

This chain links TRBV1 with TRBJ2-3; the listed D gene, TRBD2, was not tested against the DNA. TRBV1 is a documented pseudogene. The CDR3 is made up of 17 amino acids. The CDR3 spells CTSSQAPSGGATDTQYF. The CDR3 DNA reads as TGCACCAGCAGCCAAGCCCCTAGCGGGGGGGCCACAGATACGCAGTATTTT.

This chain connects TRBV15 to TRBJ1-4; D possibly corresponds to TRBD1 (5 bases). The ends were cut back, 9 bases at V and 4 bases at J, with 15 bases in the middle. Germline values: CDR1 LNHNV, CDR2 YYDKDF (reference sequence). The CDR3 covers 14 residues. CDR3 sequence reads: CATRPGYNNEKLFF. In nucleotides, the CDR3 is TGTGCCACTCGACCAGGGTATAATAATGAAAAACTGTTTTTT.

CDR3 residues: CASSQDYSVSGELFF. The DNA for the CDR3 is TGCGCCAGCAGCCAAGATTATTCGGTGTCCGGGGAGCTGTTTTTT. The genes are TRBV4-1 and TRBJ2-2; no firm D call. This CDR3 has 15 residues. V was cut by 0 bases and J by 6 bases, with 11 bases left in between. Germline-derived CDR1 and CDR2 are MGHRA and YSYEKL.

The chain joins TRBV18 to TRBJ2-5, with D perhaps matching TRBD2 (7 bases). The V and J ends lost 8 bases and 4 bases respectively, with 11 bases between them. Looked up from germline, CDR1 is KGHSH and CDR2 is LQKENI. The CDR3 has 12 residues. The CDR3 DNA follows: TGTGCCAGCCGGGGGGCCGGAGAGACCCAGTACTTC. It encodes CASRGAGETQYF.

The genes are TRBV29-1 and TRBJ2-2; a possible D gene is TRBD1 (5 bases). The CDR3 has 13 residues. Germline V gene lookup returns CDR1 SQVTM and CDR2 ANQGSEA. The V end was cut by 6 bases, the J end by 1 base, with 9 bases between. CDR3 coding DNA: TGCAGCGTCCTCCAGGGGAACACCGGGGAGCTGTTTTTT. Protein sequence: CSVLQGNTGELFF.

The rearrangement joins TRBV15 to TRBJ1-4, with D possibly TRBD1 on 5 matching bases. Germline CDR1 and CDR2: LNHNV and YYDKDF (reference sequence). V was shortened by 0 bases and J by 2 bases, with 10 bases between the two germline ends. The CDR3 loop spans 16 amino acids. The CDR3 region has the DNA TGTGCCACCAGCAGAGATGGCGGGGCGACTAATGAAAAACTGTTTTTT. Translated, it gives CATSRDGGATNEKLFF.

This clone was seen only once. The CDR3 region has the DNA TGCAGCGTTGGGCAGGGGGATAACACCGGGGAGCTGTTTTTT. Encoded protein: CSVGQGDNTGELFF. The gene calls are TRBV29-1 and TRBJ2-2, with 7 bases fitting TRBD1. J gave up 2 bases and V 4 bases, and 4 bases lay outside the gene matches. From germline, CDR1 is SQVTM and CDR2 ANQGSEA. The CDR3 extends over 14 amino acids.

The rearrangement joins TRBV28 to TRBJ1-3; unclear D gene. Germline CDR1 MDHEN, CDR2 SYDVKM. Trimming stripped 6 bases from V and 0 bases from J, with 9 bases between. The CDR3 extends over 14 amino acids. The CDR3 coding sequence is TGTGCCAGCAGCACACCGCACTCTGGAAACACCATATATTTT. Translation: CASSTPHSGNTIYF.

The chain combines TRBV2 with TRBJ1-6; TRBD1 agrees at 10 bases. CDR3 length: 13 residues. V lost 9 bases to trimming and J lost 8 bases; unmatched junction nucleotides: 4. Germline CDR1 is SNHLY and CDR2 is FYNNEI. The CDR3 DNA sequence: TGTGCCAGTTCGACAGGGGGCGATTCACCCCTCCACTTT. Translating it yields CASSTGGDSPLHF.

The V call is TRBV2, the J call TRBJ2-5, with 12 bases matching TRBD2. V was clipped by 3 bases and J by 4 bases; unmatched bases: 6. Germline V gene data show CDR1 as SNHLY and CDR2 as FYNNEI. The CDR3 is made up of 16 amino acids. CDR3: CASSDRGLAGPETQYF. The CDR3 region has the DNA TGTGCCAGCAGTGACCGTGGACTAGCGGGGCCAGAGACCCAGTACTTC.

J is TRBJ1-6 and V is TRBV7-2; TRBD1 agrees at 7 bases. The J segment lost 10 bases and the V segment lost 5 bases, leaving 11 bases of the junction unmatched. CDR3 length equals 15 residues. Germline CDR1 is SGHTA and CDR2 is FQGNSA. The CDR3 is CASSTRDSLRSPLHF. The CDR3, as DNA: TGTGCCAGCAGCACCCGGGACAGTCTAAGATCACCCCTCCACTTT.

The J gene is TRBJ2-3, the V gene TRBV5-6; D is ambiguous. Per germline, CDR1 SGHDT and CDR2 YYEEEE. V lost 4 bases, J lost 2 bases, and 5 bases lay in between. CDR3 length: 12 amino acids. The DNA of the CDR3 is TGTGCCAGCAGCCGAGCCACAGATACGCAGTATTTT. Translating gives CASSRATDTQYF.

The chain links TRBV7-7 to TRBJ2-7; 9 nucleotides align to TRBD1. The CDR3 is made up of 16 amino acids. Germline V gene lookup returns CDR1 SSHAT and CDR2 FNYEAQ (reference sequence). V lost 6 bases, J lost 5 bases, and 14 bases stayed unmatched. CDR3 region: CASRHAMGQGGHEQYF. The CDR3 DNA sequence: TGTGCCAGCAGACATGCTATGGGACAGGGAGGGCACGAGCAGTACTTC.

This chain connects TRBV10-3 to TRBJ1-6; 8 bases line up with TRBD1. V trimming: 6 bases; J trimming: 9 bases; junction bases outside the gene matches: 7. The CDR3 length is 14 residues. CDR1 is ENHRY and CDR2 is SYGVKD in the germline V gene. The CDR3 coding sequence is TGTGCCATCAGGGAGGACAGGGCTCTTTCACCCCTCCACTTT. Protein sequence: CAIREDRALSPLHF.

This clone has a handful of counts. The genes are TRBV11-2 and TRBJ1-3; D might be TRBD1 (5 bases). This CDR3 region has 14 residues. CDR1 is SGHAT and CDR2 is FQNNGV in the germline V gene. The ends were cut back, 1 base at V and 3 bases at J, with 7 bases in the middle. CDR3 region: CASSLAGFGNTIYF. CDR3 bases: TGTGCCAGCAGCTTAGCAGGGTTTGGAAACACCATATATTTT.

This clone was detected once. The CDR3 region is CASSLGPGNNEKLFF. DNA of the CDR3: TGTGCCAGCAGCTTAGGTCCGGGGAATAATGAAAAACTGTTTTTT. The chain carries TRBV7-2 and TRBJ1-4, with D unclear. The CDR3 runs 15 residues. Trimming removed 1 base from V and 4 bases from J, with 10 bases in between. CDR1 is SGHTA and CDR2 is FQGNSA in the germline V gene.

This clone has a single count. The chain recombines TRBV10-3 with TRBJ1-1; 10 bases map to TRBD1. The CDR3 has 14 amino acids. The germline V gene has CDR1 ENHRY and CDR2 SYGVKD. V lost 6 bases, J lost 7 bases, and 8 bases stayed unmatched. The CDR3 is CAIRSTGDRGEAFF. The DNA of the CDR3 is TGTGCCATCAGATCGACAGGGGACAGGGGTGAAGCTTTCTTT.

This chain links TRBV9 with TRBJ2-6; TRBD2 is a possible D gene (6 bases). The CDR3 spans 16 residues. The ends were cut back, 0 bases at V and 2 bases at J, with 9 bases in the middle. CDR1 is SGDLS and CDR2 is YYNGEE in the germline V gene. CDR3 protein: CASSVGGGAGANVLTF. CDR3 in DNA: TGTGCCAGCAGCGTAGGGGGCGGGGCTGGGGCCAACGTCCTGACTTTC.